This is a list of T cell receptor beta chains from one sample in a study of OX40 agonist ivuxolimab in advanced cancers. Data came from immunoSEQ multiplex PCR; TCRdb stores just in-frame clones and leaves some out. Among fewer than 90,000 clones, more than 85% were seen once, and the ten largest hold 2.5%. This specimen consisted of CD4+ or CD8+ T cells sorted from blood, obtained in a trial of the OX40 agonist ivuxolimab. The origin of the receptors is an adult with an advanced solid tumor such as melanoma, head and neck, liver or kidney cancer. The CDR3 runs from the conserved cysteine through the conserved F or W. D genes are given only for firm matches. Only part of the rows carry a size: once, few, many, or a class if the clone is expanded.

D	size	J	V	CDR3	DNA
TRBD1	-	TRBJ1-2	TRBV5-1	CASSPQGQGYTF	TGCGCCAGCAGCCCACAGGGGCAGGGCTACACCTTC
-	once	TRBJ1-5	TRBV4-3	CASSQVLGGNQPQHF	TGCGCCAGCAGCCAAGTGCTGGGGGGCAATCAGCCCCAGCATTTT
-	-	TRBJ1-1	TRBV7-9	CASSLEPLNTEAFF	TGTGCCAGCAGCTTAGAGCCATTGAACACTGAAGCTTTCTTT
-	-	TRBJ2-7	TRBV11-2	CASSFIDRSYEQYF	TGTGCCAGCAGCTTTATAGACAGATCCTACGAGCAGTACTTC
TRBD1	-	TRBJ2-4	TRBV5-1	CASSLDGTGGAENIQYF	TGCGCCAGCAGCTTGGACGGGACAGGGGGCGCAGAAAACATTCAGTACTTC
-	-	TRBJ1-1	TRBV10-2	CASSESVASTEAFF	TGCGCCAGCAGTGAATCTGTGGCTAGCACTGAAGCTTTCTTT
-	-	TRBJ1-1	TRBV7-8	CASSLGGTRRSNTEAFF	TGTGCCAGCAGCTTAGGAGGGACCAGAAGGTCTAACACTGAAGCTTTCTTT
TRBD1	-	TRBJ2-7	TRBV5-5	CASSTFGQGGSHEQYF	TGTGCCAGCAGCACGTTCGGACAGGGAGGTTCCCACGAGCAGTACTTC
-	few	TRBJ1-1	TRBV30	CAWSVRQDTEAFF	TGTGCCTGGAGTGTACGACAGGACACTGAAGCTTTCTTT
-	-	TRBJ2-3	TRBV6-1	CASAVLQGTDTQYF	TGTGCCAGCGCGGTCCTCCAGGGAACAGATACGCAGTATTTT
-	-	TRBJ1-5	TRBV5-4	CASSPGIHSNQPQHF	TGTGCCAGCAGCCCGGGGATTCATAGCAATCAGCCCCAGCATTTT
TRBD2	once	TRBJ2-3	TRBV18	CASSPELAGASTDTQYF	TGTGCCAGCTCACCCGAGCTAGCGGGGGCCAGCACAGATACGCAGTATTTT
TRBD1	-	TRBJ1-6	TRBV27	CASRGRQGWNSPLHF	TGTGCCAGCAGAGGCCGACAGGGTTGGAATTCACCCCTCCACTTT
-	-	TRBJ2-5	TRBV7-2	CASSLVKKEDQETQYF	TGTGCCAGCAGCTTAGTAAAGAAGGAGGACCAAGAGACCCAGTACTTC
TRBD2	-	TRBJ2-2	TRBV7-3	CASSLSGGSSGELFF	TGTGCCAGCAGCCTTAGCGGGGGGTCCTCCGGGGAGCTGTTTTTT
-	-	TRBJ2-4	TRBV5-1	CASSSEGGAKNIQYF	TGCGCCAGCAGCTCAGAAGGGGGGGCCAAAAACATTCAGTACTTC
-	-	TRBJ2-5	TRBV5-4	CASSYAGGGQETQYF	TGTGCCAGCAGCTACGCCGGCGGGGGCCAGGAGACCCAGTACTTC
-	-	TRBJ1-6	TRBV2	CASTQRQGQSPLHF	TGTGCCAGCACCCAACGACAAGGCCAATCACCCCTCCACTTT
TRBD1	-	TRBJ2-1	TRBV25-1	CASSESLPGTGGNEQFF	TGTGCCAGCAGTGAATCCCTCCCCGGGACAGGGGGAAATGAGCAGTTCTTC
TRBD1	-	TRBJ2-3	TRBV23-1	CASSQGGGTGGTDTQYF	TGCGCCAGCAGTCAAGGGGGAGGGACAGGGGGCACAGATACGCAGTATTTT
-	-	TRBJ2-3	TRBV7-2	CASSPFSGTQYF	TGTGCCAGCAGCCCATTCTCGGGTACGCAGTATTTT
TRBD2	-	TRBJ2-5	TRBV10-3	CAISTSSGGAKETQYF	TGTGCCATCAGTACCTCTAGCGGGGGGGCGAAAGAGACCCAGTACTTC
-	once	TRBJ1-2	TRBV19	CASTPPRVLHSGYTF	TGTGCCAGTACCCCCCCACGGGTACTTCATAGTGGCTACACCTTC
TRBD2	-	TRBJ2-3	TRBV19	CASSRKLAGSDTQYF	TGTGCCAGTAGCCGAAAACTAGCGGGGTCTGATACGCAGTATTTT
-	-	TRBJ2-5	TRBV6-6	CASQRTYQETQYF	TGTGCCAGCCAGCGGACGTACCAAGAGACCCAGTACTTC
-	-	TRBJ2-6	TRBV7-3	CASSSTGGGANVLTF	TGTGCCAGCAGCTCAACAGGCGGTGGGGCCAACGTCCTGACTTTC
-	-	TRBJ1-5	TRBV4-2	CASSLGNQPQHF	TGTGCCAGCAGCTTGGGGAATCAGCCCCAGCATTTT
-	-	TRBJ2-1	TRBV4-3	CASSQEGWSYNEQFF	TGCGCCAGCAGCCAAGAGGGTTGGTCCTACAATGAGCAGTTCTTC
TRBD1	-	TRBJ2-7	TRBV19	CASSTTGQGRSEQYF	TGTGCCAGTAGTACCACGGGACAGGGGCGCTCCGAGCAGTACTTC
-	-	TRBJ1-6	TRBV18	CASSPPQGSNSPLHF	TGTGCCAGCTCACCACCCCAGGGGAGTAATTCACCCCTCCACTTT
-	-	TRBJ2-2	TRBV7-3	CASSSDPAGTGELFF	TGTGCCAGCAGCTCCGACCCTGCGGGCACCGGGGAGCTGTTTTTT
-	-	TRBJ2-3	TRBV5-6	CASSSTAADTQYF	TGTGCCAGCAGCTCGACAGCGGCAGATACGCAGTATTTT
-	-	TRBJ2-7	TRBV6-5	CASSYPDSGEQYF	TGTGCCAGCAGTTACCCCGACAGCGGCGAGCAGTACTTC
TRBD1	-	TRBJ2-5	TRBV7-9	CASSPSQGFRETQYF	TGTGCCAGCAGCCCCTCACAGGGGTTCAGGGAGACCCAGTACTTC
TRBD1	-	TRBJ2-1	TRBV12-5	CASGMGQYNEQFF	TGTGCTAGTGGTATGGGACAGTACAATGAGCAGTTCTTC
TRBD1	few	TRBJ1-6	TRBV7-2	CASSYAGQVGSPLHF	TGTGCCAGCAGCTACGCCGGACAGGTTGGTTCACCCCTCCACTTT
TRBD1	-	TRBJ1-3	TRBV27	CASSSQGAGGNTIYF	TGTGCCAGCAGTTCCCAGGGGGCAGGTGGAAACACCATATATTTT
TRBD1	-	TRBJ1-5	TRBV6-5	CASSWGTGDQPQHF	TGTGCCAGCAGTTGGGGGACAGGGGATCAGCCCCAGCATTTT
-	-	TRBJ1-4	TRBV19	CASSPPPAASNEKLFF	TGTGCCAGTAGTCCCCCACCCGCGGCGTCTAATGAAAAACTGTTTTTT
TRBD1	-	TRBJ2-5	TRBV11-2	CASSFLGDSIQETQYF	TGTGCCAGCAGCTTTCTAGGGGACAGCATTCAAGAGACCCAGTACTTC
-	once	TRBJ2-1	TRBV7-8	CATETSSYNEQFF	TGTGCCACAGAGACAAGCTCCTACAATGAGCAGTTCTTC
-	-	TRBJ1-2	TRBV5-6	CASSLLSGYTF	TGTGCCAGCAGCTTGTTAAGTGGCTACACCTTC
-	-	TRBJ2-3	TRBV7-2	CASSLRHRGRDTQYF	TGTGCCAGCAGTTTAAGGCATCGCGGACGAGATACGCAGTATTTT
-	once	TRBJ2-2	TRBV5-1	CASGRGALNTGELFF	TGCGCCAGCGGCCGAGGGGCCTTGAACACCGGGGAGCTGTTTTTT
-	-	TRBJ2-5	TRBV10-1	CASAGQLGETQYF	TGCGCCAGCGCGGGACAGCTTGGCGAGACCCAGTACTTC
-	-	TRBJ1-2	TRBV25-1	CASSEAGANYYGYTF	TGTGCCAGCAGTGAAGCAGGGGCGAACTACTATGGCTACACCTTC
-	-	TRBJ2-5	TRBV15	CATSNGNQETQYF	TGTGCCACCAGCAATGGAAACCAAGAGACCCAGTACTTC
-	-	TRBJ1-2	TRBV5-1	CASSPGHGGSGYTF	TGCGCCAGCAGCCCGGGACACGGCGGATCTGGCTACACCTTC
TRBD2	-	TRBJ2-3	TRBV9	CASSVEGLATDTQYF	TGTGCCAGCAGCGTAGAAGGACTAGCTACAGATACGCAGTATTTT
TRBD1	-	TRBJ1-1	TRBV5-4	CASRGGQGDRGAFF	TGTGCCAGCAGGGGGGGACAGGGTGATCGGGGAGCTTTCTTT
TRBD1	-	TRBJ1-2	TRBV28	CASSFRGGQVHGYTF	TGTGCCAGCAGTTTCAGAGGGGGACAGGTACATGGCTACACCTTC
TRBD1	-	TRBJ1-2	TRBV14	CASSQGGTGNGYTF	TGTGCCAGCAGCCAGGGAGGGACAGGAAACGGCTACACCTTC
-	-	TRBJ1-6	TRBV9	CASSVVDTGDSPLHF	TGTGCCAGCAGCGTAGTTGACACGGGGGATTCACCCCTCCACTTT
-	-	TRBJ1-1	TRBV7-9	CASSLLQGEAFF	TGTGCCAGCAGCTTACTGCAGGGGGAAGCTTTCTTT
TRBD1	once	TRBJ2-5	TRBV2	CASSTGGLGQETQYF	TGTGCCAGCAGCACAGGGGGCTTAGGGCAAGAGACCCAGTACTTC
-	-	TRBJ1-2	TRBV7-2	CASSNRDTNYGYTF	TGTGCCAGCAGCAACCGGGACACAAACTATGGCTACACCTTC
TRBD1	-	TRBJ2-2	TRBV19	CASTLTGDPGELFF	TGTGCCAGTACTCTAACAGGGGACCCCGGGGAGCTGTTTTTT
-	-	TRBJ2-7	TRBV2	CASKDSFYEQYF	TGTGCCAGCAAAGACAGTTTCTACGAGCAGTACTTC
-	-	TRBJ1-5	TRBV6-6	CASSSTGATQHF	TGTGCCAGCAGTTCTACCGGAGCGACCCAGCATTTT
-	once	TRBJ1-6	TRBV30	CAWSVLLGGNSPLHF	TGTGCCTGGAGTGTACTTCTGGGGGGAAACTCACCCCTCCACTTT